Listed below are T cell receptor beta chains from one sample, sequenced in a study of T cell responses to AZD1222 COVID-19 vaccine. The repertoire was sequenced with immunoSEQ multiplex PCR; TCRdb's copy has only in-frame clones and lacks some. This sample carries about 170,000 clones, around nine tenths of them seen once, and the ten largest clones take 0.95% to 1.1%. The sample here was peripheral blood, taken 28 days after the second AZD1222 dose. The receptor set was obtained from an adult who received the AZD1222 COVID-19 vaccine. The CDR3 runs from the conserved cysteine through the conserved F or W. The D gene is left open where the match is weak. The size field is filled for only some rows; it gives once, few, many or a size class.

NA NA TRBJ2-6 TRBV19 CASSLHRRGPGANVLTF TGTGCCAGTAGCCTCCACCGGCGGGGGCCTGGGGCCAACGTCCTGACTTTC
NA NA TRBJ2-5 TRBV11-3 CASSPSRVGTQYF TGTGCCAGCAGCCCATCCAGAGTTGGGACCCAGTACTTC
NA NA TRBJ1-5 TRBV6-1 CASSVWTGTGNQPQHF TGTGCCAGCAGTGTTTGGACGGGGACGGGCAATCAGCCCCAGCATTTT
NA NA TRBJ1-1 TRBV19 CASSLQHLQEAFF TGTGCCAGTAGCTTACAACACCTACAAGAAGCTTTCTTT
NA NA TRBJ1-3 TRBV3-1/TRBV3-2 CASSPRYSGNTIYF TGTGCCAGCAGCCCGCGATACTCTGGAAACACCATATATTTT
NA TRBD1 TRBJ2-3 TRBV4-3 CASSQGTGAAGDTQYF TGCGCCAGCAGCCAAGGGACAGGGGCTGCGGGAGATACGCAGTATTTT
NA TRBD2 TRBJ2-2 TRBV9 CASSSRGGATRELFF TGTGCCAGCAGCTCCCGGGGGGGGGCAACCCGGGAGCTGTTTTTT
NA NA TRBJ1-2 TRBV28 CASRIGQRGYYGYTF TGTGCCAGCAGAATCGGACAGAGGGGGTACTATGGCTACACCTTC
NA NA TRBJ2-5 TRBV11-3 CASGIQGQETQYF TGTGCCAGCGGTATCCAGGGACAAGAGACCCAGTACTTC
NA NA TRBJ2-1 TRBV19 CASSYGTNRVNEQFF TGTGCCAGTAGTTACGGGACGAACCGAGTCAATGAGCAGTTCTTC
NA TRBD1 TRBJ1-2 TRBV5-1 CASSLQGQEYGYTF TGCGCCAGCAGCTTACAGGGGCAGGAATATGGCTACACCTTC
few NA TRBJ1-6 TRBV10-3 CAIRTDPGAGGYWGYNSPLHF TGTGCCATCAGAACCGATCCGGGGGCAGGAGGATACTGGGGATATAATTCACCCCTCCACTTT
NA NA TRBJ2-7 TRBV10-3 CAIRADDLRDRILGGYSYEQYF TGTGCCATCAGGGCCGATGACCTGCGGGACCGCATACTAGGAGGTTACTCCTACGAGCAGTACTTC
NA NA TRBJ2-7 TRBV18 CASSPRQGGEQYF TGTGCCAGCTCACCACGACAGGGAGGCGAGCAGTACTTC
NA NA TRBJ2-1 TRBV28 CASSSGQNHYNEQFF TGTGCCAGCAGTTCCGGACAGAACCACTACAATGAGCAGTTCTTC
once NA TRBJ1-1 TRBV27 CASSHATGIAFF TGTGCCAGCAGTCACGCCACAGGGATAGCTTTCTTT
NA NA TRBJ2-1 TRBV11-2 CASSLGGDEQFF TGTGCCAGCAGCTTAGGGGGGGATGAGCAGTTCTTC
NA NA TRBJ1-1 TRBV30 CAWSWHRDTVNTEAFF TGTGCCTGGAGTTGGCACCGGGACACAGTGAACACTGAAGCTTTCTTT
NA TRBD2 TRBJ2-7 TRBV18 CASSPRTAGTSHEQYF TGTGCCAGCTCCCCCAGAACAGCGGGGACCTCCCACGAGCAGTACTTC
NA NA TRBJ2-3 TRBV11-2 CASSPERSTDTQYF TGTGCCAGCAGCCCCGAGAGGAGCACAGATACGCAGTATTTT
NA TRBD2 TRBJ2-1 TRBV10-3 CAIRDGLAGSNEQFF TGTGCCATCAGAGATGGACTAGCGGGGAGCAATGAGCAGTTCTTC
NA NA TRBJ2-7 TRBV7-2 CASSSVSYEQYF TGTGCCAGCAGCTCTGTCTCCTACGAGCAGTACTTC
NA NA TRBJ2-1 TRBV7-9 CASRQSELHEQFF TGTGCCAGCAGGCAATCAGAGCTACATGAGCAGTTCTTC
NA NA TRBJ2-5 TRBV7-9 CASSSPPLETQYF TGTGCCAGCAGCTCGCCCCCCCTGGAGACCCAGTACTTC
NA NA TRBJ1-2 TRBV5-6 CASSLGRNYGYTF TGTGCCAGCAGCTTGGGCCGAAACTATGGCTACACCTTC
NA TRBD1 TRBJ2-6 TRBV7-9 CASSSRGWDREAGANVLTF TGTGCCAGCAGCTCCCGGGGGTGGGACAGGGAGGCTGGGGCCAACGTCCTGACTTTC
NA NA TRBJ1-3 TRBV2 CASSYGQSFGNTIYF TGTGCCAGCAGTTACGGACAGTCTTTTGGAAACACCATATATTTT
NA TRBD2 TRBJ2-1 TRBV30 CAWSSTSGGANEQFF TGTGCCTGGAGTTCGACTAGCGGGGGGGCAAATGAGCAGTTCTTC
NA TRBD2 TRBJ2-5 TRBV30 CAWSLAGAFQETQYF TGTGCCTGGTCACTAGCGGGGGCCTTCCAAGAGACCCAGTACTTC
NA TRBD1 TRBJ1-5 TRBV3-1/TRBV3-2 CASSQSGGPNQPQHF TGTGCCAGCAGTCAGTCAGGGGGCCCCAATCAGCCCCAGCATTTT
NA TRBD2 TRBJ2-1 TRBV3-1/TRBV3-2 CASSQDLGLALYNEQFF TGTGCCAGCAGCCAAGATCTGGGACTAGCGCTCTACAATGAGCAGTTCTTC
NA TRBD2 TRBJ2-1 TRBV4-3 CASSQDVGGGAGEQFF TGCGCCAGCAGCCAAGACGTGGGCGGGGGGGCAGGTGAGCAGTTCTTC
NA NA TRBJ1-1 TRBV7-9 CASSPGLLNTEAFF TGTGCCAGCAGCCCGGGACTCTTGAACACTGAAGCTTTCTTT
few TRBD1 TRBJ1-1 TRBV6-5 CASSYSGTGGNTEAFF TGTGCCAGCAGTTACTCCGGGACAGGGGGCAACACTGAAGCTTTCTTT
once TRBD1 TRBJ2-5 TRBV6-5 CASSYRTGGDQETQYF TGTGCCAGCAGTTACCGGACAGGGGGAGACCAAGAGACCCAGTACTTC
NA NA TRBJ2-7 TRBV3-1/TRBV3-2 CASSQVFGGAYEQYF TGTGCCAGCAGCCAAGTCTTTGGGGGAGCCTACGAGCAGTACTTC
NA NA TRBJ1-3 TRBV6-5 CASKGSSSGNTIYF TGTGCCAGCAAGGGGAGCAGCTCTGGAAACACCATATATTTT
NA NA TRBJ1-1 TRBV19 CASSSPRGRATEAFF TGTGCCAGTAGTTCACCCCGGGGCCGGGCTACTGAAGCTTTCTTT
NA TRBD1 TRBJ2-2 TRBV7-2 CASSRGTGGYTGELFF TGTGCCAGCAGCCGCGGGACAGGCGGGTACACCGGGGAGCTGTTTTTT
NA TRBD1 TRBJ2-1 TRBV6-1 CASSEDRARYNEQFF TGTGCCAGCAGTGAGGACAGGGCCAGATACAATGAGCAGTTCTTC
NA TRBD2 TRBJ2-1 TRBV14 CASSTTSVYNEQFF TGTGCCAGCAGCACGACTAGCGTATACAATGAGCAGTTCTTC
NA NA TRBJ1-5 TRBV27 CASSLGRSWPQHF TGTGCCAGCAGTTTGGGGCGGTCTTGGCCCCAGCATTTT
NA TRBD2 TRBJ2-7 TRBV28 CASSFRLRLAGPGYEQYF TGTGCCAGCAGTTTTCGCCTCCGACTAGCGGGGCCTGGTTACGAGCAGTACTTC
NA NA TRBJ1-6 TRBV5-1 CASSPSWDNSPLHF TGCGCCAGCAGCCCCTCATGGGATAATTCACCCCTCCACTTT
NA NA TRBJ1-1 TRBV19 CASISDRELAFF TGTGCCAGTATCTCGGACAGAGAACTGGCTTTCTTT
once TRBD1 TRBJ2-5 TRBV11-3 CASSHRTGGVETQYF TGTGCCAGCAGCCACAGAACAGGGGGCGTGGAGACCCAGTACTTC
NA NA TRBJ1-2 TRBV7-9 CASSEIISGNGYTF TGTGCCAGCAGCGAGATAATATCAGGGAATGGCTACACCTTC
NA TRBD1 TRBJ1-2 TRBV11-2 CASSLAGGYGYTF TGTGCCAGCAGCTTAGCAGGGGGCTATGGCTACACCTTC
once NA TRBJ1-5 TRBV6-5 CASNSPGRNQPQHF TGTGCCAGCAACAGCCCGGGAAGAAATCAGCCCCAGCATTTT